The following is a T cell receptor (beta chain) sequence with its context. The target antigen is unknown. These data come from a study of OX40 agonist ivuxolimab in advanced cancers. Overall study context: Hepatocellular carcinoma, melanoma, renal cell or head and neck cancer occurred in dose-escalation patients.

Study findings and constraints: The antigen specificity of the peripheral T cells (those that were expanded) was not determined.

The data were produced by immunoSEQ multiplex PCR, yet TCRdb's version contains in-frame clones alone and is incomplete. This table holds approximately 34,000 clones, 81% found once. Trimming stripped 0 bases from V and 1 base from J, with 7 bases between. CDR3 size: 14 residues. Germline V gene sequence: CDR1 SGHRS, CDR2 YFSETQ. The sequences come from CD4+ or CD8+ T cells sorted from blood, collected in a trial of the OX40 agonist ivuxolimab. The V call is TRBV5-1, the J call TRBJ2-5; either TRBD1 or TRBD2 may fit D (5 bases each). The origin of this receptor is an adult with an advanced solid tumor such as melanoma, head and neck, liver or kidney cancer. The CDR3 sequence is CASSLGGPQETQYF. Here the CDR3 DNA reads TGCGCCAGCAGCTTGGGGGGACCCCAAGAGACCCAGTACTTC. The entire variable domain, with the rest obtained from reference TRBV5-1 and TRBJ2-5, is as follows: KAGVTQTPRYLIKTRGQQVTLSCSPISGHRSVSWYQQTPGQGLQFLFEYFSETQRNKGNFPGRFSGRQFSNSRSEMNVSTLELGDSALYLCASSLGGPQETQYFGPGTRLLVL.